Below are 27 T cell receptor beta chains sequenced from a single sample in a study of technical replicates of blood from four donors. TCRdb keeps only in-frame clones here, not all; method: immunoSEQ multiplex PCR. The sample lists about 85,000 clones, 85% to 95% occurring once. The source material was T cells isolated from PBMCs. These receptors were collected from a human donor in good health.

This sequence joins TRBV6-5 and TRBJ2-1, with TRBD2 matching 10 bases. The CDR3 is 15 residues long. Per germline, CDR1 MNHEY and CDR2 SVGAGI. The ends lost 2 bases at V and 7 bases at J; junction bases unmatched: 5. Written as DNA, the CDR3 is TGTGCCAGCAGTTACGAACTAGCGGGACGGAATGAGCAGTTCTTC. It encodes CASSYELAGRNEQFF.

V usage is TRBV9 and J usage is TRBJ1-1; the match to TRBD1 covers 8 bases. Looked up from germline, CDR1 is SGDLS and CDR2 is YYNGEE. This CDR3 has 16 residues. The V gene end was trimmed by 0 bases and the J gene end by 4 bases; junction bases not matched to a gene: 8. This CDR3 reads CASSVDTDRASTEAFF. In DNA form, the CDR3 reads TGTGCCAGCAGCGTAGACACGGACAGGGCGTCCACTGAAGCTTTCTTT.

This chain's CDR3 is CAINSQVGDEQYF. For the CDR3, the DNA is TGTGCCATCAATTCACAGGTAGGAGACGAGCAGTACTTC. The chain couples TRBV10-3 to TRBJ2-7; TRBD1 is a possible D gene (5 bases). This CDR3 is built from 13 residues. The germline V gene encodes CDR1 ENHRY and CDR2 SYGVKD. V lost 7 bases and J 5 bases, leaving 15 bases between the germline ends.

The chain carries TRBV29-1 and TRBJ1-1; the D gene is possibly TRBD1 (6 bases). The V gene lost 3 bases and the J gene lost 0 bases, with 11 bases spanning the gap. Germline lookup yields CDR1 SQVTM and CDR2 ANQGSEA. The CDR3 totals 14 residues. The DNA of the CDR3 is TGCAGCGTTGAGGGGGCCCCTATGAACACTGAAGCTTTCTTT. Encoded protein: CSVEGAPMNTEAFF.

V usage is TRBV30 and J usage is TRBJ2-5; TRBD2 matches 8 bases. Trimming removed 0 bases from V and 7 bases from J; junction bases left unmatched: 22. The germline CDR1 and CDR2 sequences are GTSNPN and SVGIG (reference sequence). CDR3 length equals 19 residues. The CDR3 DNA is TGTGCCTGGAGTGTATTATGGTACGAAGCGGGGGTCACAAGTGGGACCCAGTACTTC. Encoded protein: CAWSVLWYEAGVTSGTQYF.

The rearrangement uses TRBV2 and TRBJ1-1; D possibly corresponds to TRBD1 (5 bases). Trimming took 3 bases from V and 0 from J, leaving 29 bases between them. The CDR3 contains 21 residues. The germline V gene has CDR1 SNHLY and CDR2 FYNNEI. CDR3 DNA sequence: TGTGCCAGCAGTGAGATAGAATCGGCTCAGGGACTGTCCCCCATGAACACTGAAGCTTTCTTT. It is translated as CASSEIESAQGLSPMNTEAFF.

The chain employs TRBV19 and TRBJ2-1; TRBD1 agrees at 7 bases. This CDR3 is built from 15 residues. V dropped 3 bases and J dropped 0; count of bases not matched to a gene: 2. The germline gives CDR1 LNHDA, CDR2 SQIVND (reference sequence). The CDR3 DNA reads TGTGCCAGTAGTATCCCAGGGGGCTCCTACAATGAGCAGTTCTTC. This translates into CASSIPGGSYNEQFF. The variable domain in full, with the rest retrieved from reference TRBV19 and TRBJ2-1, is DGGITQSPKYLFRKEGQNVTLSCEQNLNHDAMYWYRQDPGQGLRLIYYSQIVNDFQKGDIAEGYSVSREKKESFPLTVTSAQKNPTAFYLCASSIPGGSYNEQFFGPGTRLTVL.

This clone was counted at least ten times. The chain is built from TRBV6-6 and TRBJ1-5; 7 positions match TRBD1. J gave up 3 bases and V 6 bases, and 5 bases lay outside the gene matches. There are 14 residues in the CDR3. Germline assignment: CDR1 MNHNY and CDR2 SVGAGI (reference sequence). As DNA, the CDR3 is TGTGCCAGCAGATCGGGACAGACCAATCAGCCCCAGCATTTT. Residues: CASRSGQTNQPQHF.

The V call is TRBV29-1, the J call TRBJ2-5; the match to TRBD2 covers 11 bases. With 6 bases clipped from V and 1 base from J, the junction kept 7 bases outside the gene matches. Per germline, CDR1 SQVTM and CDR2 ANQGSEA. The CDR3 contains 15 residues. Here the CDR3 DNA reads TGCAGCGTAGGGACTAGCGGAGCGGCCCAAGAGACCCAGTACTTC. As protein: CSVGTSGAAQETQYF.

The sample holds one count of this clone. The CDR3: CASSLGLGQFF. CDR3 DNA: TGTGCCAGCAGCTTGGGACTAGGACAGTTCTTC. The chain has TRBV7-9 and TRBJ2-1; 8 nucleotides line up with TRBD2. Germline values: CDR1 SEHNR, CDR2 FQNEAQ (reference sequence). There are 11 residues in the CDR3. Trimming cost V 3 bases and J 13 bases; bases outside gene matches: 2. Based on the CDR3 plus reference TRBV7-9 and TRBJ2-1, the full variable domain is DTGVSQNPRHKITKRGQNVTFRCDPISEHNRLYWYRQTLGQGPEFLTYFQNEAQLEKSRLLSDRFSAERPKGSFSTLEIQRTEQGDSAMYLCASSLGLGQFFGPGTRLTVL.

The chain uses TRBV5-1 and TRBJ2-2; D is unclear. This CDR3 has 15 amino acids. V was pared by 2 bases and J by 3 bases, with 11 bases between. The germline gives CDR1 SGHRS, CDR2 YFSETQ. This chain's CDR3 is CASSFTASDTGELFF. The CDR3 DNA is TGCGCCAGCAGCTTTACAGCCTCGGACACCGGGGAGCTGTTTTTT.

The CDR3 sequence: CASNGDSGNTIYF. CDR3 sequence (DNA): TGTGCCAGCAACGGGGACTCTGGAAACACCATATATTTT. The chain employs TRBV2 and TRBJ1-3; D remains unclear. The CDR3 consists of 13 residues. Germline CDR1 reads SNHLY; CDR2 reads FYNNEI. With 7 bases removed from V and 0 bases from J, the gap between germline ends came to 7 bases.

This chain joins TRBV5-1 and TRBJ2-3; no firm D call. Per germline, CDR1 SGHRS and CDR2 YFSETQ. This CDR3 contains 10 residues. The V end was cut by 7 bases, the J end by 6 bases, with 6 bases between. The CDR3 here is CASPSDTQYF. The CDR3 DNA reads as TGCGCCAGCCCGTCGGATACGCAGTATTTT.

The chain employs TRBV15 and TRBJ1-2; no reliable D call. V lost 0 bases and J 3 bases, leaving 11 bases between the germline ends. The CDR3 runs to 15 residues. Germline V lookup: CDR1 LNHNV, CDR2 YYDKDF (reference sequence). The CDR3 DNA is TGTGCCACCAGCAGAGATCCGGGGTCGGACTATGGCTACACCTTC. Translating gives CATSRDPGSDYGYTF.

The chain joins TRBV7-3 to TRBJ2-5; D is possibly TRBD1 (6 bases). This CDR3 has 13 amino acids. CDR1 SGHTA and CDR2 FQGTGA come from the germline V gene. Trimming removed 2 bases from V and 3 bases from J, with 7 bases in between. The CDR3 protein is CASSLSGEETQYF. As DNA, the CDR3 is TGTGCCAGCAGCTTATCAGGGGAAGAGACCCAGTACTTC. The whole variable domain, filled in from reference TRBV7-3 and TRBJ2-5, reads GAGVSQTPSNKVTEKGKYVELRCDPISGHTALYWYRQSLGQGPEFLIYFQGTGAADDSGLPNDRFFAVRPEGSVSTLKIQRTERGDSAVYLCASSLSGEETQYFGPGTRLLVL.

The DNA of the CDR3 is TGTGCCAGCAGCCAAACTTGGGCTAGCGGCTCCACAGATACGCAGTATTTT. Its protein is CASSQTWASGSTDTQYF. The chain employs TRBV11-2 and TRBJ2-3; 7 bases are a match to TRBD2. V lost 5 bases and J lost 2; bases outside the gene matches: 13. Germline V lookup: CDR1 SGHAT, CDR2 FQNNGV. This CDR3 region has 17 residues.

This chain uses TRBV9 with TRBJ2-7; 8 bases fit TRBD2. The V segment lost 0 bases and the J segment 6 bases; nucleotides outside the gene matches: 11. CDR3 size: 16 residues. Looked up from germline, CDR1 is SGDLS and CDR2 is YYNGEE. This chain's CDR3 is CASSVGPSGGYGEQYF. The CDR3 region has the DNA TGTGCCAGCAGCGTAGGCCCCAGCGGGGGTTATGGCGAGCAGTACTTC. Full variable domain (remainder filled in from reference TRBV9 and TRBJ2-7): DSGVTQTPKHLITATGQRVTLRCSPRSGDLSVYWYQQSLDQGLQFLIQYYNGEERAKGNILERFSAQQFPDLHSELNLSSLELGDSALYFCASSVGPSGGYGEQYFGPGTRLTVT.

The chain has TRBV5-4 and TRBJ1-5; 9 nucleotides line up with TRBD1. CDR3 size: 16 residues. V dropped 2 bases and J dropped 1; count of bases not matched to a gene: 4. Germline values: CDR1 SGHNT, CDR2 YYREEE (reference sequence). The CDR3 nucleotides are TGTGCCAGCAGCTTTACAGGGGGCCGGAGCAATCAGCCCCAGCATTTT. Protein product: CASSFTGGRSNQPQHF.

V gene TRBV10-2 combines with J gene TRBJ2-7, with D unresolved. The germline V gene encodes CDR1 WSHSY and CDR2 SAAADI. Trimming left V 0 bases short and J 0 bases short, with 3 bases between. The CDR3 consists of 13 residues. The CDR3 region is CASSESLSYEQYF. CDR3 coding DNA: TGCGCCAGCAGTGAGTCACTCTCCTACGAGCAGTACTTC.

The chain carries TRBV21-1 and TRBJ1-1; the D segment call TRBD1 is taken from the table without a DNA check. TRBV21-1 constitutes a pseudogene. The CDR3 runs to 14 residues. The CDR3 coding sequence is TGTGCCAGCAGCAAAGGGGGGACAGAGGATGAAGCTTTCTTT. This translates into CASSKGGTEDEAFF.

The chain carries TRBV5-4 and TRBJ2-7, with 16 positions matching TRBD2. Germline assignment: CDR1 SGHNT and CDR2 YYREEE (reference sequence). This CDR3 contains 16 residues. Trimming removed 4 bases from V and 7 bases from J; junction bases left unmatched: 8. The CDR3 here is CASSGTSGRAYQEQYF. The DNA for the CDR3 is TGTGCCAGCAGCGGGACTAGCGGGAGGGCCTATCAAGAGCAGTACTTC.

The J gene is TRBJ2-7, the V gene TRBV6-1, with D maybe TRBD1 (6 bases). Germline lookup yields CDR1 MNHNS and CDR2 SASEGT. V shed 2 bases and J shed 1 base, with 15 bases lying between them. CDR3 size: 16 residues. As DNA, the CDR3 is TGTGCCAGCAGTGAATTCCACGGGACATCTTCCTACGAGCAGTACTTC. This codes for CASSEFHGTSSYEQYF.

A word on this clone: Germline is not matched at one junction end, which may reflect a read error. The chain is built from TRBV5-1 and TRBJ2-2; 12 bases agree with TRBD2. This CDR3 comprises 17 residues. Germline CDR1 is SGHRS and CDR2 is YFSETQ. In nucleotides, the CDR3 is TGCGCCAGCAGCTTACTAGCGGGGGGTCCTCACCCCCGGGGAGCTGTTTTT. Translating gives CASSLLAGGPHPRGAVF.

The V and J genes are TRBV13 and TRBJ2-7; 9 bases align to TRBD1. After removal of 1 base from V and 2 bases from J, the junction contained 3 bases not matched to a gene. Germline V gene sequence: CDR1 PRHDT, CDR2 FYEKMQ (reference sequence). This CDR3 has 15 amino acids. CDR3 DNA sequence: TGTGCCAGCAGCTTAGTCAGGGACAGGGCCTACGAGCAGTACTTC. Translation: CASSLVRDRAYEQYF.

The chain recombines TRBV2 with TRBJ2-3; D might be TRBD1 (6 bases). CDR3 size: 15 residues. V gave up 2 bases and J gave up 6 bases, with 15 bases separating them. The germline V gene encodes CDR1 SNHLY and CDR2 FYNNEI. The CDR3, as DNA: TGTGCCAGCAGTGAACTGGACATCCAGGGGGATACGCAGTATTTT. Protein product: CASSELDIQGDTQYF.

The genes are TRBV27 and TRBJ2-3; D remains unclear. Germline CDR1 is MNHEY and CDR2 is SMNVEV (reference sequence). Trimming took 6 bases from V and 4 from J, leaving 14 bases between them. There are 14 residues in the CDR3. The CDR3, as DNA: TGTGCCAGCAGCCTTACGTCGAGTCCAGATACGCAGTATTTT. Protein product: CASSLTSSPDTQYF.

This clone was recorded only once. The CDR3 DNA is TGCAGTGCTGGGCACAATGAGCAGTTCTTC. This gives the protein CSAGHNEQFF. The chain links TRBV20-1 to TRBJ2-1, with D unresolved. Trimming took off 5 bases at V and 5 bases at J, with 4 bases between the two ends. CDR3 size: 10 residues. Germline lookup yields CDR1 DFQATT and CDR2 SNEGSKA (reference sequence).